These T cell receptor beta chains were read from a single sample in a study of spatial heterogeneity in lung cancer. TCRdb used MiXCR to reprocess the 5' RACE reads, holding one entry per CDR3 protein. The data hold over 7,500 distinct CDR3 sequences, with about 6% observed a single time. Sequencing used lung tumor tissue, obtained at surgery. Receptors originate from a female donor with early-stage non-small cell lung cancer. CDR3s include the opening cysteine and the closing phenylalanine or tryptophan. A D gene is named only where the DNA matches it firmly. Clone size is not always given. Where it is, it says once, few, many or a class for expanded clones.

clone size,CDR3 length,V gene,D gene,J gene,CDR3 protein,CDR3 DNA
many,13,TRBV7-9,TRBD1,TRBJ1-1,CARDRGPNTEAFF,TGTGCCAGGGACAGGGGGCCAAACACTGAAGCTTTCTTT
medium-sized,13,TRBV6-5,NA,TRBJ1-6,CASSYRGESPLHF,TGTGCCAGCAGTTACCGAGGGGAGTCACCCCTCCACTTT
medium-sized,15,TRBV7-2,NA,TRBJ1-6,CASSLGGASNSPLHF,TGTGCCAGCAGCTTAGGAGGGGCTAGTAATTCACCCCTCCACTTT
few,15,TRBV7-2,NA,TRBJ1-4,CASSLYGGTNEKLFF,TGTGCCAGCAGCTTATACGGGGGCACTAATGAAAAACTGTTTTTT
NA,15,TRBV20-1,NA,TRBJ1-5,CSARSSTGSNQPQHF,TGCAGTGCTAGATCCTCGACGGGAAGCAATCAGCCCCAGCATTTT
many,15,TRBV7-3,NA,TRBJ1-5,CASSPEGFENQPQHF,TGTGCCAGCAGCCCGGAAGGGTTCGAAAATCAGCCCCAGCATTTT
many,13,TRBV7-6,NA,TRBJ1-6,CASSLDWGAPLHF,TGTGCCAGCAGCTTAGATTGGGGGGCTCCCCTCCACTTT
few,13,TRBV28,NA,TRBJ1-2,CASFRGTNYGYTF,TGTGCCAGCTTCCGGGGAACTAACTATGGCTACACCTTC
few,15,TRBV7-2,NA,TRBJ1-5,CASSLAFGGNQPQHF,TGTGCCAGCAGCTTAGCTTTTGGGGGTAATCAGCCCCAGCATTTT
many,16,TRBV7-2,NA,TRBJ1-6,CASSLASGANNSPLHF,TGTGCCAGCAGCTTAGCTTCAGGGGCTAATAATTCACCCCTCCACTTT
medium-sized,15,TRBV15,NA,TRBJ2-3,CATSAQLAQTDTQYF,TGTGCCACCAGCGCTCAATTGGCACAGACAGATACGCAGTATTTT
few,14,TRBV28,NA,TRBJ1-1,CASRPPDNFAEAFF,TGTGCCAGCAGACCTCCCGACAATTTCGCTGAAGCTTTCTTT
large,17,TRBV11-2,NA,TRBJ1-1,CASSPQTPGPTNTEAFF,TGTGCCAGCAGCCCCCAGACTCCAGGCCCGACGAACACTGAAGCTTTCTTT
many,13,TRBV20-1,NA,TRBJ2-7,CSGTSDSDYEQYF,TGCAGTGGAACCTCGGACAGTGACTACGAGCAGTACTTC
medium-sized,14,TRBV20-1,NA,TRBJ2-3,CSARDPAGADTQYF,TGCAGTGCTAGAGATCCCGCCGGGGCAGATACGCAGTATTTT
medium-sized,13,TRBV12-3/TRBV12-4,NA,TRBJ2-1,CASSFLGDSEQFF,TGTGCCAGCAGTTTCCTCGGAGACTCCGAGCAGTTCTTC
many,19,TRBV2,NA,TRBJ1-4,CASSPPRGGKATTNEKLFF,TGTGCCAGCAGCCCCCCCAGAGGGGGGAAGGCGACAACTAATGAAAAACTGTTTTTT